The 10 T cell receptor beta chains below come from one sample, sequenced in a study of T cell changes during pregnancy in multiple sclerosis. Assay used: immunoSEQ multiplex PCR; TCRdb lists only in-frame clones, some missing. The sample carries around 57,000 clones, roughly 91% recorded once. The input for sequencing was peripheral blood, taken after pregnancy. These receptors were collected from a female donor in good health, enrolled as a control in a pregnancy study.

The V call is TRBV19, the J call TRBJ2-2; 13 nucleotides match TRBD2. In germline, CDR1 is LNHDA, CDR2 SQIVND (reference sequence). The CDR3 length is 15 residues. Trimming removed 8 bases from V and 3 bases from J; junction bases left unmatched: 3. The CDR3 region has the DNA TGTGCCAGTCGACTAGCGGGGGGCCACACCGGGGAGCTGTTTTTT. Its translation is CASRLAGGHTGELFF.

The V gene is TRBV28, the J gene TRBJ2-7; maybe TRBD1 (6 bases). This CDR3 has 14 amino acids. The germline CDR1 and CDR2 sequences are MDHEN and SYDVKM. Trimming stripped 6 bases from V and 5 bases from J, with 17 bases between. CDR3: CASREGQVSNEQYF. The CDR3 DNA is TGTGCCAGCAGAGAGGGACAAGTTTCGAACGAGCAGTACTTC.

The rearrangement uses TRBV5-6 and TRBJ1-2; possible D gene TRBD1, 5 bases. Germline CDR1 reads SGHDT; CDR2 reads YYEEEE. V was clipped by 0 bases and J by 6 bases, with 18 bases between them. The CDR3 covers 16 residues. The CDR3: CASSLGAPGGMDGYTF. In DNA, the CDR3 is TGTGCCAGCAGCTTGGGAGCCCCGGGGGGGATGGATGGCTACACCTTC. Full variable domain (missing parts from reference TRBV5-6 and TRBJ1-2): DAGVTQSPTHLIKTRGQQVTLRCSPKSGHDTVSWYQQALGQGPQFIFQYYEEEERQRGNFPDRFSGHQFPNYSSELNVNALLLGDSALYLCASSLGAPGGMDGYTFGSGTRLTVV.

V gene TRBV30 combines with J gene TRBJ2-1; TRBD2 matches 8 bases. V lost 6 bases to trimming and J lost 5 bases; unmatched junction nucleotides: 12. The germline V gene has CDR1 GTSNPN and CDR2 SVGIG (reference sequence). The CDR3 length is 15 residues. CDR3 region: CACGGGGLPDNEQFF. The DNA of the CDR3 is TGTGCCTGCGGTGGCGGGGGGCTTCCCGACAATGAGCAGTTCTTC. Drawing the rest from reference TRBV30 and TRBJ2-1, the complete variable domain is SQTIHQWPATLVQPVGSPLSLECTVEGTSNPNLYWYRQAAGRGLQLLFYSVGIGQISSEVPQNLSASRPQDRQFILSSKKLLLSDSGFYLCACGGGGLPDNEQFFGPGTRLTVL.

V usage is TRBV7-2 and J usage is TRBJ2-5; 8 bases are a match to TRBD2. With V trimmed by 0 bases and J by 5 bases, 5 bases remained unmatched. CDR3 size: 15 residues. The V gene's germline CDR1 is SGHTA and CDR2 FQGNSA. DNA of the CDR3: TGTGCCAGCAGCTTAGCCGATATAGCGGGGGAGACCCAGTACTTC. This translates into CASSLADIAGETQYF.

CDR3 sequence: CASSLDRGSYEQYF. In DNA form, the CDR3 reads TGTGCCAGCAGCCTAGACAGGGGGTCCTACGAGCAGTACTTC. V is TRBV5-8 and J is TRBJ2-7; TRBD1 agrees at 9 bases. CDR1 is SGHTS, CDR2 YDEGEE, per germline. This CDR3 region has 14 residues. The V segment lost 4 bases and the J segment 1 base; nucleotides outside the gene matches: 3.

CDR3 region: CASSYLTGGTDTQYF. Written as DNA, the CDR3 is TGCGCCAGCAGCTACTTGACAGGGGGTACAGATACGCAGTATTTT. The chain links TRBV5-1 to TRBJ2-3; 9 nucleotides match TRBD1. The CDR3 covers 15 residues. Looked up from germline, CDR1 is SGHRS and CDR2 is YFSETQ. Losses at the gene ends were 3 bases for V and 3 bases for J; bases not matched to a gene: 5.

The V call is TRBV6-5, the J call TRBJ2-7; 11 bases are a match to TRBD2. CDR1 is MNHEY and CDR2 is SVGAGI in the germline V gene. Losses at the gene ends were 2 bases for V and 8 bases for J; bases not matched to a gene: 8. This CDR3 region has 15 residues. The CDR3 DNA follows: TGTGCCAGCAGTTACAGACTAGCGGGGAGCCGACAGCAGTACTTC. Its protein product is CASSYRLAGSRQQYF.

This clone has only one observation. The gene calls are TRBV11-3 and TRBJ2-1, with a weak D call TRBD2 (7 bases). This CDR3 has 16 amino acids. Looked up from germline, CDR1 is SGHNT and CDR2 is YENEEA. Trimming took off 2 bases at V and 3 bases at J, with 14 bases between the two ends. The CDR3 is CASSLFRGGDYNEQFF. CDR3 coding DNA: TGTGCCAGCAGCTTATTCCGCGGGGGCGACTACAATGAGCAGTTCTTC. Full variable domain (rest looked up from reference TRBV11-3 and TRBJ2-1): EAGVVQSPRYKIIEKKQPVAFWCNPISGHNTLYWYLQNLGQGPELLIRYENEEAVDDSQLPKDRFSAERLKGVDSTLKIQPAELGDSAVYLCASSLFRGGDYNEQFFGPGTRLTVL.

The sample holds a few counts of this clone. V is TRBV21-1 and J is TRBJ1-1; the D segment call TRBD1 is taken from the table without a DNA check. TRBV21-1 represents a pseudogene. CDR3 length: 13 amino acids. CDR3 sequence reads: CASSKAQGAEAFF. CDR3 bases: TGTGCCAGCAGCAAAGCGCAGGGGGCTGAAGCTTTCTTT.